The following is a TCR beta chain sequence with its context. Its antigen target is currently unknown. Per-base quality was not reported, and no clone a single base away is much larger than it. The CDR3 regions of human TCRbeta chains were subjected to immunosequencing. Processing in the source paper ran as follows. TCRs in the repertoires were compared against a reference library of SARS-CoV-2-specific TCRs that had been generated with the MIRA antigen-specificity platform. Breadth was defined as the fraction of unique TCRs that were SARS-CoV-2-associated, and depth was defined as the fraction of total T cells that were SARS-CoV-2-associated. Each spike-specific TCR was assigned to its reactive spike region and to a CD4 or CD8 class using the MIRA data. Log10-transformed breadth and depth values were compared by one-way ANOVA with Sidak's multiple comparisons tests. Held by TCRdb, this immuneACCESS table contains in-frame sequences only and omits some clones. Under half of the omission traces to an unresolved V gene where checked; the cause of the rest is unknown. V and J calls and clone size are those listed in that table; D and trimming were worked out from the DNA. Present in this sample are 140,000 to 150,000 clones, over 90% of which were seen just once. The ten biggest clones cover about 5.1% of the sample.

The sample comes from a study of T cell responses to AZD1222 COVID-19 vaccine (dated by TCRdb to the early 2020s). For the wider study: Because spike-specific TCR depth and breadth did not differ between the two schedules, AZD1222 recipients who got a second dose at roughly 4 weeks were pooled with those who got a second dose at roughly 12 weeks. A total of 230 to 250 trial participants underwent TCR sequencing, of whom about 200 received two doses of AZD1222 and around 25 received two doses of the MenACWY control vaccine. Enrollment into the trials was organized by age into subgroups of 18-55, 56-69 and 70-plus years, and those subgroups contained about 160, 30 and 59 TCR-sequenced participants, respectively.

General findings and caveats noted by the study authors: A significant rise in spike-specific TCR breadth and depth was observed after two AZD1222 doses relative to day 0 and relative to MenACWY recipients. Because no samples from the day 14 peak response were available, repertoires could be characterized only after the peak T cell response. Participants were mostly white British, with more females than males. The authors suggested clonal diversity may have been underestimated. Epitopes outside the regions mutated in the B.1.351 and B.1.1.7 variants were reportedly recognized by nearly half of the unique spike-specific TCRs. Conclusions about previously exposed vaccinees were limited because only a handful of AZD1222 recipients were SARS-CoV-2 seropositive at baseline. In the small 56-69-year group, the increase in depth fell short of significance, most likely because of low power. The whole spike protein was spanned by vaccine-associated CD4 TCRs, and dominant responses were seen in regions 160-218 and 743-854.

V is pared back by 3 bases and J by 5 bases, with 14 bases lying between the germline termini. The CDR3, cysteine through phenylalanine, is 15 amino acids long. The DNA shown is the 45-base CDR3, in frame from base 1. CDR1 and CDR2 (LNHDA, SQIVND) derive from the germline V gene (reference sequence). The time point label for this specimen denotes: baseline before first vaccination. Samples from vaccinated people were obtained from the UK trials COV001 and COV002, which included a single-blind randomized controlled phase 2/3 trial of AZD1222 (ChAdOx1 nCoV-19) in healthy adults. For TCRbeta chain sequencing, PBMC samples were collected from trial participants at day 0 and at day 28 after the second dose.

The sample here was peripheral blood, taken on day 0 of AZD1222 vaccination. The clonotype originates from an adult in good health. In this chain, TRBV19 is recombined with TRBJ1-5; the D gene is unclear. The DNA is as follows: TGTGCCAGTAGTATCCAGGTAGGAGGTTATCAGCCCCAGCATTTT. This is translated as CASSIQVGGYQPQHF.